This T cell receptor (beta chain) was recovered during a study of shared clonotypes between healthy human individuals. The table came from immunoSEQ multiplex PCR; TCRdb's copy has only in-frame clones and leaves some out. The sample shows about 1 million clones, around 74% of them seen only once. The CDR3 is made up of 16 amino acids. Germline V gives CDR1 KGHSH, CDR2 LQKENI. V lost 1 base, J lost 5 bases, and 5 bases stayed unmatched. Concerning this clone itself: Its target is not known.

Study findings and constraints: Clonotype sharing among donors likely depends on sequencing depth.

Material for sequencing was memory CD4+ T cells sorted from blood. The subset was: CD45RA-negative fraction. The chain joins TRBV18 to TRBJ1-4, with 9 bases fitting TRBD1. The sequence was collected from a man aged 18 to 30 in good health. This CDR3 reads CASSPLTGTGNEKLFF. The CDR3 coding sequence is TGTGCCAGCTCACCACTAACCGGGACAGGGAATGAAAAACTGTTTTTT. The full variable domain, in which reference TRBV18 and TRBJ1-4 provide the parts outside the CDR3, is NAGVMQNPRHLVRRRGQEARLRCSPMKGHSHVYWYRQLPEEGLKFMVYLQKENIIDESGMPKERFSAEFPKEGPSILRIQQVVRGDSAAYFCASSPLTGTGNEKLFFGSGTQLSVL.